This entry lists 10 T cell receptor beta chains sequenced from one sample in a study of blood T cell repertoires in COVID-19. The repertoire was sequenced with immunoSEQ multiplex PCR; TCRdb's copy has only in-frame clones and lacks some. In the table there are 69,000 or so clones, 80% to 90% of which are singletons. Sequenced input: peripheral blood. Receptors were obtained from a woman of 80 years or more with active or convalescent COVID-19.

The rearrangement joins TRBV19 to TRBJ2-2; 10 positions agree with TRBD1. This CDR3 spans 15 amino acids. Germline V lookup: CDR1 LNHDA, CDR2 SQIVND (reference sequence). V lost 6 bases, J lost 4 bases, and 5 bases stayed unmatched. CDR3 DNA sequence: TGTGCCAGTAGGCGAGACAGGGGGCTCACCGGGGAGCTGTTTTTT. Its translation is CASRRDRGLTGELFF.

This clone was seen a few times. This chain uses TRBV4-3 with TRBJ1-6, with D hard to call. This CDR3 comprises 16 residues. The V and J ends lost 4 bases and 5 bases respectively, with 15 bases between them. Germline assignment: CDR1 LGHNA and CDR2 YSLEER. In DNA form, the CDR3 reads TGCGCCAGCAGCCTAGCAATTTGGGTCAATAATTCACCCCTCCACTTT. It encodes CASSLAIWVNNSPLHF.

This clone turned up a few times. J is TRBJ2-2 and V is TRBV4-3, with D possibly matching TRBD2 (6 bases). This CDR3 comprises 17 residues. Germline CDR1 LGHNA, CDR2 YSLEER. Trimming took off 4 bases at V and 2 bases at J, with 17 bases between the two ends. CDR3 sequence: CASSRKTSGLNTGELFF. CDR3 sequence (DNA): TGCGCCAGCAGCCGGAAAACCTCGGGACTCAACACCGGGGAGCTGTTTTTT.

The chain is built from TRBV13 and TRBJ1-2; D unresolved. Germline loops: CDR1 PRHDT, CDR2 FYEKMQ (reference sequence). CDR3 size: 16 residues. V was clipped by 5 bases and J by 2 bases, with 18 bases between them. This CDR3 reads CASSAKTEGGNYGYTF. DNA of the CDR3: TGTGCCAGCAGCGCTAAGACGGAGGGAGGGAACTATGGCTACACCTTC.

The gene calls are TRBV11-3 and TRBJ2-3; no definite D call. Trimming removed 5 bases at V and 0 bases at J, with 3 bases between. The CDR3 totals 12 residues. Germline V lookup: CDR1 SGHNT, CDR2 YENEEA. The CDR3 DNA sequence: TGTGCCAGCAGCCCAAGCACAGATACGCAGTATTTT. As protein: CASSPSTDTQYF. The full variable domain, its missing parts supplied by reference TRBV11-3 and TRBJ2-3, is EAGVVQSPRYKIIEKKQPVAFWCNPISGHNTLYWYLQNLGQGPELLIRYENEEAVDDSQLPKDRFSAERLKGVDSTLKIQPAELGDSAVYLCASSPSTDTQYFGPGTRLTVL.

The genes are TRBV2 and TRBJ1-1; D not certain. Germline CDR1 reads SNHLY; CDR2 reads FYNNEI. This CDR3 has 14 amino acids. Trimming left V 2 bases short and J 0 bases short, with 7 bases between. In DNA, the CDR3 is TGTGCCAGCAGTGAATTAGCGGTGAACACTGAAGCTTTCTTT. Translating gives CASSELAVNTEAFF.

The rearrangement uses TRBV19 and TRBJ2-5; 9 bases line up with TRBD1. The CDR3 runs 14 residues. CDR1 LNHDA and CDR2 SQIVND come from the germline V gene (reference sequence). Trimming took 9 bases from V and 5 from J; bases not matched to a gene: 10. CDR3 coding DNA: TGTGCCAGCGGGACAGGGAGTAGGATGGAGACCCAGTACTTC. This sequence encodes CASGTGSRMETQYF.

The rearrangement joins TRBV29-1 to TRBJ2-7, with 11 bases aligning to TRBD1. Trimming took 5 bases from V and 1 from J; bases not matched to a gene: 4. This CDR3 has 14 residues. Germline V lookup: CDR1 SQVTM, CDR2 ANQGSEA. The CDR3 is CSVIRDRGSYEQYF. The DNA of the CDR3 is TGCAGCGTTATCCGGGACAGGGGGTCCTACGAGCAGTACTTC.

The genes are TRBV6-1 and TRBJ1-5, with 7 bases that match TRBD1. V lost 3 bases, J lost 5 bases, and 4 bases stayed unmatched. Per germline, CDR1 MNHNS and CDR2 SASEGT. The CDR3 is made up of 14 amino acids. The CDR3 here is CASSDRGFYQPQHF. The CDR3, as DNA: TGTGCCAGCAGTGACAGGGGGTTCTATCAGCCCCAGCATTTT.

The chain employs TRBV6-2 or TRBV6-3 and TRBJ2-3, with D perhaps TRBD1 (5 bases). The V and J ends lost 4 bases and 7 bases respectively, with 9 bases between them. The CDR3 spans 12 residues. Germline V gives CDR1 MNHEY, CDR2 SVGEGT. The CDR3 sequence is CASSSQANTQYF. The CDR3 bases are TGTGCCAGCAGTTCACAGGCCAATACGCAGTATTTT.